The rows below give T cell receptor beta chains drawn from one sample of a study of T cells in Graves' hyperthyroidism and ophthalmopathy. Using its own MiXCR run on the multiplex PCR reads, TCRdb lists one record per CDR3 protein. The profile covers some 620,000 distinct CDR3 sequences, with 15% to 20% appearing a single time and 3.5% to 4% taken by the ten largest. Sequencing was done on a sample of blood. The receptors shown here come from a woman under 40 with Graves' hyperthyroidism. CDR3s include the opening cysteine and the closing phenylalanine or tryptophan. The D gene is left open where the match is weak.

cdr3_aa: CASSARDLGEQFF; d_call: .; v_call: TRBV18; j_call: TRBJ2-1
cdr3_aa: CASSLRLAGGREQFF; d_call: TRBD2; v_call: TRBV27; j_call: TRBJ2-1
cdr3_aa: CATSRNRGNEQFF; d_call: TRBD1; v_call: TRBV15; j_call: TRBJ2-1
cdr3_aa: CASSLGDRDYYEQYF; d_call: TRBD1; v_call: TRBV12-3/TRBV12-4; j_call: TRBJ2-7
cdr3_aa: CASNSGATTGNTIYF; d_call: .; v_call: TRBV6-2/TRBV6-3; j_call: TRBJ1-3
cdr3_aa: CSAREWAGGVGTQYF; d_call: TRBD1; v_call: TRBV20-1; j_call: TRBJ2-5
cdr3_aa: CASSPKAGEYTDTQYF; d_call: TRBD2; v_call: TRBV12-3/TRBV12-4; j_call: TRBJ2-3
cdr3_aa: CSAEREGLYEQFF; d_call: TRBD2; v_call: TRBV20-1; j_call: TRBJ2-1
cdr3_aa: CASSTRTSLRTDTQYF; d_call: .; v_call: TRBV19; j_call: TRBJ2-3
cdr3_aa: CASSVRTGTNTEAFF; d_call: TRBD1; v_call: TRBV19; j_call: TRBJ1-1
cdr3_aa: CASSETQGGQPQHF; d_call: TRBD1; v_call: TRBV2; j_call: TRBJ1-5
cdr3_aa: CASSLSSAGSNQPQHF; d_call: .; v_call: TRBV27; j_call: TRBJ1-5
cdr3_aa: CASSISTDGYTF; d_call: .; v_call: TRBV19; j_call: TRBJ1-2
cdr3_aa: CASSDKRESSYNEQFF; d_call: TRBD2; v_call: TRBV6-1; j_call: TRBJ2-1
cdr3_aa: CASSPKAGVYNEQFF; d_call: TRBD2; v_call: TRBV7-9; j_call: TRBJ2-1
cdr3_aa: CASSLSYPGGEQYF; d_call: .; v_call: TRBV11-2; j_call: TRBJ2-7
cdr3_aa: CASSQSGRYNEQFF; d_call: TRBD2; v_call: TRBV6-2/TRBV6-3; j_call: TRBJ2-1
cdr3_aa: CASNIRGRGYGAFF; d_call: TRBD1; v_call: TRBV27; j_call: TRBJ1-1
cdr3_aa: CASREGQGGKNIQYF; d_call: TRBD1; v_call: TRBV3-1; j_call: TRBJ2-4
cdr3_aa: CASSDYLGTSDGYEQYF; d_call: TRBD2; v_call: TRBV25-1; j_call: TRBJ2-7
cdr3_aa: CASSLQGGNYGYTF; d_call: .; v_call: TRBV5-1; j_call: TRBJ1-2
cdr3_aa: CASSQGTGYGYTF; d_call: .; v_call: TRBV3-1; j_call: TRBJ1-2
cdr3_aa: CSPLVGEKLFF; d_call: .; v_call: TRBV20-1; j_call: TRBJ1-4
cdr3_aa: CASSRRIAGEEPYEQYF; d_call: TRBD2; v_call: TRBV7-2; j_call: TRBJ2-7
cdr3_aa: CASSLEALSNQPQHF; d_call: .; v_call: TRBV12-3/TRBV12-4; j_call: TRBJ1-5
cdr3_aa: CASSSGTLTYNEQFF; d_call: .; v_call: TRBV7-2; j_call: TRBJ2-1
cdr3_aa: CASSLHRTVQETQYF; d_call: .; v_call: TRBV11-2; j_call: TRBJ2-5
cdr3_aa: CAISDPVTTNEKLFF; d_call: .; v_call: TRBV10-3; j_call: TRBJ1-4
cdr3_aa: CASNPRGGDTGELFF; d_call: .; v_call: TRBV28; j_call: TRBJ2-2